Presented here are 5 T cell receptor beta chains from one specimen sequenced in a study of T-cell reconstitution after alpha-beta-depleted transplantation in children (TCRdb year 2016). The treatment or condition label here, explained by the study, means: allogeneic hematopoietic cell transplantation with graft depleted of TCRalphabeta T cells and CD19 B cells. Library creation used PCR. The sequencer listed for this sample is Illumina HiSeq 2500. To normalize quantification of the TCRbeta repertoire, the TCR libraries were built with molecular barcoding that relied on unique molecular identifiers. The public reads were quality trimmed at Q25 with fastp and then assembled into clones with MiXCR by TCRdb, keeping productive beta chains. Entries are consolidated by CDR3 protein sequence, retaining the most common genes and DNA. For this sample the table gives about 640,000 distinct CDR3 sequences, of which 13% were detected only once. The ten largest clones take up about 2% of the sample.

Sequencing was performed on PBMCs, mostly from graft donor cells, taken 360 days after TCRalphabeta/CD19-depleted stem cell transplant. The receptor set was obtained from a male patient between 5 and 17 years old who had a stem cell transplant for acute myeloid leukemia, so the T cells may come from the graft donor.

This clonotype was detected a few times. J is TRBJ2-7 and V is TRBV25-1; D is unclear. Trimming took 3 bases from V and 7 from J, leaving 22 bases between them. Germline-derived CDR1 and CDR2 are MGHDK and SYGVNS. CDR3 length: 16 residues. The chain's CDR3 is CASSDTMMTPHREQYF. As DNA, the CDR3 is TGTGCCAGCAGTGACACAATGATGACCCCGCATAGGGAGCAGTACTTC.

Many counts were recorded for this clonotype. The chain carries TRBV7-2 and TRBJ2-1; 8 bases fit TRBD2. This CDR3 spans 16 amino acids. The germline CDR1 and CDR2 sequences are SGHTA and FQGNSA. V lost 7 bases, J lost 0 bases, and 8 bases stayed unmatched. Here the CDR3 DNA reads TGTGCCAGCAACCTATTAGCGGGGAGCTCCTACAATGAGCAGTTCTTC. It codes for CASNLLAGSSYNEQFF.

This clonotype showed up just a few times. This chain connects TRBV19 to TRBJ2-1, with D maybe TRBD2 (6 bases). Between the trimmed V and J ends, which lost 3 bases and 0 bases, there was a span of 21 bases. This CDR3 comprises 19 residues. Germline V gene data show CDR1 as LNHDA and CDR2 as SQIVND (reference sequence). The CDR3 coding sequence is TGTGCCAGTAGTATGAAGTTGGGACTTCTCATGAGCTCCTACAATGAGCAGTTCTTC. This sequence encodes CASSMKLGLLMSSYNEQFF.

In this sample, this clonotype turned up many times. The V and J genes are TRBV14 and TRBJ2-7; D is uncertain. From germline, CDR1 is SGHDN and CDR2 FVKESK. This CDR3 contains 12 residues. V gave up 0 bases and J gave up 0 bases, with 0 bases separating them. Written as DNA, the CDR3 is TGTGCCAGCAGCCAAGACTCCTACGAGCAGTACTTC. Translated: CASSQDSYEQYF.

The chain carries TRBV20-1 and TRBJ2-7; a weak D match, TRBD1 (5 bases). In germline, CDR1 is DFQATT, CDR2 SNEGSKA (reference sequence). Trimming stripped 5 bases from V and 3 bases from J, with 20 bases between. The CDR3 totals 15 residues. CDR3 coding DNA: TGCAGTGCTTCGGCTTTGCCGACCCAGGGCTACGAGCAGTACTTC. Amino acids: CSASALPTQGYEQYF.